This is a list of T cell receptor beta chains from one sample in a study of blood T cell repertoires in COVID-19. Only in-frame clones appear in the TCRdb table, and some are missing; sequencing was by immunoSEQ multiplex PCR. This table holds around 99,000 clones, 80% found once. Sequencing input: peripheral blood. These receptors were taken from a human donor in a cohort sampled during active or convalescent COVID-19. Each CDR3 is given with its conserved first and last residue. The D gene is left open where the match is weak. Rows give clone size only sometimes, using once, few, many, or a class for an expanded clone.

abundance	len	j_gene	v_gene	d_gene	CDR3nt	CDR3aa
NA	15	TRBJ1-5	TRBV3-1/TRBV3-2	NA	TGTGCCAGCAGCCAAGATAGGAGGGCTGGGCAGCCCCAGCATTTT	CASSQDRRAGQPQHF
NA	12	TRBJ2-1	TRBV28	NA	TGTGCCAGCAGTTTACTGGCTAATGAGCAGTTCTTC	CASSLLANEQFF
NA	12	TRBJ2-3	TRBV29-1	NA	TGCGGGTTTAGCCAAGTCACAGATACGCAGTATTTT	CGFSQVTDTQYF
NA	15	TRBJ1-1	TRBV7-9	TRBD1	TGTGCCAGCAGCGTAGCCCGACAGGGTCCCACTGAAGCTTTCTTT	CASSVARQGPTEAFF
NA	15	TRBJ2-1	TRBV24-1	TRBD2	TGTGCCACCGCCGCGGGGGGGAGCTCCTACAATGAGCAGTTCTTC	CATAAGGSSYNEQFF
NA	15	TRBJ2-1	TRBV24-1	TRBD2	TGTGCCACCAGTGATTTGGGACTAGCGGTTTCTGAGCAGTTCTTC	CATSDLGLAVSEQFF
NA	13	TRBJ1-1	TRBV5-6	NA	TGTGCCAGCAGCGTCAGATGGAACACTGAAGCTTTCTTT	CASSVRWNTEAFF
NA	12	TRBJ2-7	TRBV15	NA	TGTGCCACCAGCTTCCGTCGGGGCGAGCAGTACTTC	CATSFRRGEQYF
few	16	TRBJ1-2	TRBV11-2	NA	TGTGCCAGCAGCCCCACGCAGGTGGGACTGAGTGGGGTTGTAACCTTC	CASSPTQVGLSGVVTF
NA	14	TRBJ1-4	TRBV7-2	TRBD1	TGTGCCAGCAGCCCGGACAGGGGTATTGAAAAACTGTTTTTT	CASSPDRGIEKLFF
NA	16	TRBJ2-1	TRBV24-1	NA	TGTGCCACCAGTGATTCCAGGGTTTCTCTCTACAATGAGCAGTTCTTC	CATSDSRVSLYNEQFF
NA	14	TRBJ1-5	TRBV27	NA	TGTGCCAGCAGTCTGAGGGAAACCAATCAGCCCCAGCATTTT	CASSLRETNQPQHF
NA	13	TRBJ1-5	TRBV12-3/TRBV12-4	NA	TGTGCCAGCAGTTTTGGGGGGGCTCAGCCCCAGCATTTT	CASSFGGAQPQHF
NA	16	TRBJ2-5	TRBV2	TRBD1	TGTGCCAGCAGTGCCGGGACAGGGGGCTTCGGGGAGACCCAGTACTTC	CASSAGTGGFGETQYF
NA	11	TRBJ2-3	TRBV29-1	NA	TGCAGCGTTGAGTTAACAGATACGCAGTATTTT	CSVELTDTQYF
NA	16	TRBJ2-7	TRBV13	TRBD1	TGTGCCAGCAGCCCAACACGGACAGGGGCCCACTACGAGCAGTACTTC	CASSPTRTGAHYEQYF
NA	13	TRBJ2-3	TRBV4-3	NA	TGCGCCAGCAGCCTCCAAACTAGAGATACGCAGTATTTT	CASSLQTRDTQYF
NA	13	TRBJ2-7	TRBV11-1	TRBD2	TGTGCCAGCAGCGCTGGACTAGCGTTAGAGCAGTACTTC	CASSAGLALEQYF
NA	15	TRBJ2-1	TRBV11-3	TRBD1	TGTGCCAGCAGCGGACAGGGTCAGGGCTACAATGAGCAGTTCTTC	CASSGQGQGYNEQFF
NA	15	TRBJ2-7	TRBV19	TRBD2	TGTGCCAGTAGTCCAAGGACTAGCGGCTCCTACGAGCAGTACTTC	CASSPRTSGSYEQYF
NA	18	TRBJ2-1	TRBV7-7	TRBD2	TGTGCTAGCAGCCGGGGACTAGCGGGAGTAGGATCCTACAATGAGCAGTTCTTC	CASSRGLAGVGSYNEQFF
NA	15	TRBJ2-3	TRBV6-5	TRBD1	TGTGCCAGCAGCCAGGGGACAGGAAGCACAGATACGCAGTATTTT	CASSQGTGSTDTQYF
NA	17	TRBJ2-1	TRBV28	TRBD2	TGTGCCAGCAGTTTAATGGCTAGCGGGACTTTCTACAATGAGCAGTTCTTC	CASSLMASGTFYNEQFF
NA	18	TRBJ2-1	TRBV7-2	TRBD2	TGTGCCAGCAGCTTAGCGGGGGCCGGGACTAGCGGGATCAATGAGCAGTTCTTC	CASSLAGAGTSGINEQFF
NA	15	TRBJ1-1	TRBV7-9	TRBD1	TGTGCCAGCAGCTCGACAGGGGGCGCCGTCACTGAAGCTTTCTTT	CASSSTGGAVTEAFF
NA	12	TRBJ2-1	TRBV10-3	NA	TGTGCCATCAGTGGTTCCGGGGGTGAGCAGTTCTTC	CAISGSGGEQFF
NA	13	TRBJ1-2	TRBV12-3/TRBV12-4	TRBD1	TGTGCCAGCCGACGACAGGGGGAAAAAGGCTACACCTTC	CASRRQGEKGYTF
few	17	TRBJ1-4	TRBV7-2	NA	TGTGCCAGCAGCGGCACAGAGAGAAGGGGTAGTAATGAAAAACTGTTTTTT	CASSGTERRGSNEKLFF
NA	16	TRBJ2-3	TRBV5-1	TRBD2	TGCGCCAGCAGCTTGGCCGGCGGGGGAAGCACAGATACGCAGTATTTT	CASSLAGGGSTDTQYF
few	15	TRBJ1-6	TRBV7-6	TRBD1	TGTGCCAGCAGCTTAGCGGGACAGAATAATTCACCCCTCCACTTT	CASSLAGQNNSPLHF
NA	13	TRBJ1-2	TRBV29-1	NA	TGCAGCGTTGGGGCAACCGTACCCTATGGCTACACCTTC	CSVGATVPYGYTF
few	16	TRBJ1-5	TRBV6-6	TRBD1	TGTGCCAGCAGATCACCCCAGGGGGCGAGCAATCAGCCCCAGCATTTT	CASRSPQGASNQPQHF
NA	16	TRBJ1-1	TRBV5-1	TRBD1	TGCGCCAGCAGCTCCGGGACAGGGGGAGTAAGCACTGAAGCTTTCTTT	CASSSGTGGVSTEAFF
NA	16	TRBJ1-2	TRBV28	TRBD1	TGTGCCGGCAGAGGACAGGGGGCTCAGGGTGGATATGGCTACACCTTC	CAGRGQGAQGGYGYTF
NA	15	TRBJ1-5	TRBV25-1	TRBD1	TGTGCCAGCAGTGAATCTACAGGGGGAAATCAGCCCCAGCATTTT	CASSESTGGNQPQHF
NA	18	TRBJ1-3	TRBV4-3	NA	TGCGCCAGCAGCCAAAATATGGCGGGGCCGTTCTCTGGAAACACCATATATTTT	CASSQNMAGPFSGNTIYF
NA	13	TRBJ2-3	TRBV13	NA	TGTGCCAGCAGCACAGTAGGCGCAGATACGCAGTATTTT	CASSTVGADTQYF
NA	14	TRBJ2-5	TRBV5-1	NA	TGCGCCAGCAGCTTGGATAGCAACCAAGAGACCCAGTACTTC	CASSLDSNQETQYF
NA	16	TRBJ2-1	TRBV3-1/TRBV3-2	TRBD2	TGTGCCAGCAGCCAGGTGAAGCGGGGGGGCCTCAATGAGCAGTTCTTC	CASSQVKRGGLNEQFF
once	15	TRBJ2-3	TRBV18	TRBD2	TGTGCCAGCTTAAGAGCGGGAGTCGGCGCAGATACGCAGTATTTT	CASLRAGVGADTQYF
once	16	TRBJ2-3	TRBV5-1	TRBD1	TGCGCCAGCAGCTTGATCCCGGGACAGGGGTCAGATACGCAGTATTTT	CASSLIPGQGSDTQYF
NA	16	TRBJ2-3	TRBV24-1	TRBD2	TGTGCCACCAGTGATGCACTAGCGGGAGAGTTAGATACGCAGTATTTT	CATSDALAGELDTQYF